This is a list of T cell receptor beta chains from one sample in a study of OX40 agonist ivuxolimab in advanced cancers. Profiled with immunoSEQ multiplex PCR; TCRdb holds only in-frame clones, not every one. The table lists tens of thousands of clones, around 81% of them singletons, with around 4.5% in the top ten. The sample consisted of CD4+ or CD8+ T cells sorted from blood, taken in a trial of the OX40 agonist ivuxolimab. The origin of the receptors is an adult with an advanced solid tumor such as melanoma, head and neck, liver or kidney cancer. Both conserved end residues are part of each CDR3. The order of the fields is D gene, J gene, clone size, V gene, CDR3 protein, CDR3 DNA. The D gene is left open where the match is weak. Clone size, where shown, is once, few, many, or a class for clones that have expanded.

D gene: TRBD1
J gene: TRBJ1-3
clone size: -
V gene: TRBV7-8
CDR3 protein: CASSLQGVSGNTIYF
CDR3 DNA: TGTGCCAGCAGCTTACAGGGGGTCTCTGGAAACACCATATATTTT

D gene: -
J gene: TRBJ2-5
clone size: -
V gene: TRBV9
CDR3 protein: CASSQGTEETQYF
CDR3 DNA: TGTGCCAGCAGCCAAGGGACGGAAGAGACCCAGTACTTC

D gene: -
J gene: TRBJ1-1
clone size: -
V gene: TRBV6-5
CDR3 protein: CASSYRAEAFF
CDR3 DNA: TGTGCCAGCAGTTACCGGGCTGAAGCTTTCTTT

D gene: -
J gene: TRBJ2-7
clone size: -
V gene: TRBV7-2
CDR3 protein: CASSIPPYEQYF
CDR3 DNA: TGTGCCAGCAGCATCCCCCCCTACGAGCAGTACTTC

D gene: -
J gene: TRBJ1-2
clone size: -
V gene: TRBV9
CDR3 protein: CASSGTREINYGYTF
CDR3 DNA: TGTGCCAGCAGCGGAACCAGGGAAATTAACTATGGCTACACCTTC

D gene: TRBD2
J gene: TRBJ2-7
clone size: -
V gene: TRBV6-6
CDR3 protein: CASSRDSGGALGEQYF
CDR3 DNA: TGTGCCAGCAGTCGAGATAGCGGGGGGGCATTAGGCGAGCAGTACTTC

D gene: TRBD2
J gene: TRBJ2-7
clone size: once
V gene: TRBV6-5
CDR3 protein: CASSPGVAGLYEQYF
CDR3 DNA: TGTGCCAGCAGTCCCGGGGTAGCGGGGTTGTACGAGCAGTACTTC

D gene: -
J gene: TRBJ1-6
clone size: -
V gene: TRBV5-1
CDR3 protein: CASSSATGSNSPLHF
CDR3 DNA: TGCGCCAGCAGCTCGGCGACAGGCTCCAATTCACCCCTCCACTTT

D gene: TRBD2
J gene: TRBJ2-7
clone size: -
V gene: TRBV6-1
CDR3 protein: CASSEGNPGLAGALSYEQYF
CDR3 DNA: TGTGCCAGCAGTGAAGGAAACCCCGGACTAGCGGGGGCGCTCTCCTACGAGCAGTACTTC

D gene: -
J gene: TRBJ1-1
clone size: -
V gene: TRBV6-1
CDR3 protein: CASTREANTEAFF
CDR3 DNA: TGTGCCAGCACTCGGGAGGCCAACACTGAAGCTTTCTTT

D gene: -
J gene: TRBJ1-1
clone size: once
V gene: TRBV6-6
CDR3 protein: CASSLGVNTEAFF
CDR3 DNA: TGTGCCAGCAGCCTGGGGGTGAACACTGAAGCTTTCTTT

D gene: TRBD1
J gene: TRBJ1-5
clone size: -
V gene: TRBV18
CDR3 protein: CASSLGTGGFQPQHF
CDR3 DNA: TGTGCCAGCTCACTCGGGACAGGGGGCTTTCAGCCCCAGCATTTT

D gene: TRBD1
J gene: TRBJ1-1
clone size: once
V gene: TRBV11-2
CDR3 protein: CASSSRDRGYYEAFF
CDR3 DNA: TGTGCCAGCAGCTCGAGGGACAGGGGTTATTATGAAGCTTTCTTT

D gene: -
J gene: TRBJ2-2
clone size: -
V gene: TRBV11-1
CDR3 protein: CASSHSRTSLGELFF
CDR3 DNA: TGTGCCAGCAGCCACAGTCGTACGAGTCTTGGGGAGCTGTTTTTT

D gene: TRBD1
J gene: TRBJ2-7
clone size: -
V gene: TRBV5-6
CDR3 protein: CASSARDRGFYEQYF
CDR3 DNA: TGTGCCAGCAGCGCCCGGGACAGGGGATTCTACGAGCAGTACTTC

D gene: -
J gene: TRBJ2-6
clone size: -
V gene: TRBV28
CDR3 protein: CASTPVTVSGANVLTF
CDR3 DNA: TGTGCCAGCACACCTGTCACGGTCTCTGGGGCCAACGTCCTGACTTTC

D gene: -
J gene: TRBJ2-7
clone size: -
V gene: TRBV5-6
CDR3 protein: CASSSDRGNEQYF
CDR3 DNA: TGTGCCAGCAGCTCCGACCGGGGGAACGAGCAGTACTTC

D gene: TRBD1
J gene: TRBJ2-5
clone size: -
V gene: TRBV7-7
CDR3 protein: CASSLDRGQETQYF
CDR3 DNA: TGTGCTAGCAGCTTGGACAGGGGGCAAGAGACCCAGTACTTC

D gene: -
J gene: TRBJ1-6
clone size: -
V gene: TRBV27
CDR3 protein: CASSLSGQSHSPLHF
CDR3 DNA: TGTGCCAGCAGTTTATCCGGACAGTCGCATTCACCCCTCCACTTT

D gene: -
J gene: TRBJ1-6
clone size: -
V gene: TRBV9
CDR3 protein: CASSVTQDNSPLHF
CDR3 DNA: TGTGCCAGCAGCGTAACACAAGATAATTCACCCCTCCACTTT

D gene: -
J gene: TRBJ2-5
clone size: once
V gene: TRBV4-1
CDR3 protein: CASSQERRSQETQYF
CDR3 DNA: TGCGCCAGCAGCCAAGAGAGGAGGTCACAAGAGACCCAGTACTTC

D gene: -
J gene: TRBJ1-1
clone size: -
V gene: TRBV29-1
CDR3 protein: CSVEWADQNTEAFF
CDR3 DNA: TGCAGCGTTGAATGGGCAGACCAGAACACTGAAGCTTTCTTT

D gene: -
J gene: TRBJ1-3
clone size: few
V gene: TRBV5-1
CDR3 protein: CASSFTDSGNTIYF
CDR3 DNA: TGCGCCAGCAGCTTCACAGACTCTGGAAACACCATATATTTT

D gene: TRBD2
J gene: TRBJ2-1
clone size: -
V gene: TRBV7-2
CDR3 protein: CASSAALTSGGLYNEQFF
CDR3 DNA: TGTGCCAGCAGCGCCGCACTGACTAGCGGGGGGCTATACAATGAGCAGTTCTTC

D gene: -
J gene: TRBJ1-2
clone size: -
V gene: TRBV29-1
CDR3 protein: CSVGEGSDYYGYTF
CDR3 DNA: TGCAGCGTCGGGGAGGGGTCCGACTACTATGGCTACACCTTC